This T cell receptor beta chain is drawn from a study of vaccination and CD4 T cells after COVID-19. This clonotype was observed a few times. The target antigen is unknown. Trimming removed 4 bases from V and 7 bases from J, with 10 bases in between. The CDR3 spans 11 residues. Germline CDR1 reads GTSNPN; CDR2 reads SVGIG (reference sequence). The treatment: roughly ten-day PBMC culture with coronavirus spike peptide pools or control peptides (ViraFEST assay). PBMCs, plated at about 2 million per well, were grown in the presence of 9.5 to 10 IU/ml IL-2 and around 10 ug/ml peptide pools. Cultured CD4+ T-cell DNA underwent Oncomine TCR Beta short-read sequencing. TCRdb recomputed calls from the PCR reads with MiXCR, one row per CDR3 protein. This sample has approximately 9,000 distinct CDR3 sequences, with 50% to 65% found just once.

The chain carries TRBV30 and TRBJ1-1; D uncertain. The origin of this receptor is a human donor who had recovered from COVID-19. Material: CD4+ T cells from blood, cultured in vitro. The CDR3 DNA reads TGTGCCTGGATTGAGGTCGGTGAAGCTTTCTTT. It yields the protein CAWIEVGEAFF.